The clone carrying this T cell receptor beta chain came up a few times. Blood genomic DNA input for TRB amplification was about 240-500 ng. This specimen comes from a study of T and B cells in COVID-19 patients. In the study overall: Blood was sampled from COVID-19 patients who were either actively infected or recovered. Median age was about 30 years in the recovered cohort and about 67 years in the active-infection cohort. Of 20 to 25 active-infection patients, 12 were critically ill with mechanical ventilation or extracorporeal membrane oxygenation. The recovered patients had mostly mild to moderate COVID-19 with outpatient management.

TRB rearrangements were amplified by multiplex PCR with BIOMED2 TRB-A/B primers. TCRdb redid the calling of the multiplex PCR reads with MiXCR, one entry per CDR3 protein. The sample shows about 20,000 distinct CDR3 sequences, 29% of them seen only once. The source of this sequence is a human donor who had recovered from COVID-19. Material for sequencing was blood.

CDR3: CASTTTGTYGYTF. The CDR3 nucleotides read TGTGCCAGTACCACAACAGGGACCTATGGCTACACCTTC. The V and J genes are TRBV19 and TRBJ1-2; a possible D gene is TRBD1 (6 bases). CDR3 length equals 13 residues. Trimming removed 7 bases from V and 4 bases from J, with 13 bases in between. Germline CDR1 reads LNHDA; CDR2 reads SQIVND (reference sequence).